The clone carrying this T cell receptor (beta chain) has at least ten counts. The CDR3 end lies 3 residues beyond the end of the read and is filled in from the germline J gene. The entry originates in a study of T cell clonality in common variable immunodeficiency. Trimming cost V 5 bases and J 6 bases; bases outside gene matches: 4. There are 12 residues in the CDR3. Per germline, CDR1 SGHRS and CDR2 YFSETQ. Clones were sequenced by immunoSEQ multiplex PCR, and TCRdb holds only the in-frame ones, with some missing. The repertoire consists of about 74,000 clones, none detected only once. This receptor was identified in a person aged 18 to 70 in good health. The specimen was peripheral blood mononuclear cells. The chain is built from TRBV5-1 and TRBJ1-2; 7 nucleotides agree with TRBD1. Partial CDR3 DNA: TGCGCCAGCAGTAAAACAGGGGATGGC. Translating gives CASSKTGDG. The CDR3, in full, reads CASSKTGDGYTF.